This TCR beta chain comes out of a study of early T cells in non-severe SARS-CoV-2 infection. Study summary: Sequencing of unsorted whole blood was done on bulk RNA, leaving chains unpaired.

This CDR3 region has 17 residues. After removal of 3 bases from V and 10 bases from J, the junction contained 11 bases not matched to a gene. Germline lookup yields CDR1 LGHDT and CDR2 YNNKEL (reference sequence). In the library, individual cDNA molecules carried attached unique molecular identifiers. MiXCR, applied by TCRdb to the 5' RACE reads, yields one record per CDR3 protein. The repertoire holds tens of thousands of distinct CDR3 sequences, with 13% as singletons. Whole-study findings and limits: VDJdb matches were skewed toward anti-spike CD8 T cell responses.

A note on this clonotype: Its target is not known.

This sequence joins TRBV3-1 and TRBJ2-1, with 14 bases identical to TRBD2. The sample was whole blood, taken at baseline. This clonotype was sampled from an adult who was a healthcare worker with PCR-confirmed SARS-CoV-2 infection or an uninfected control (not recorded which). The CDR3: CASSHDPGLAGDQEQFF. The CDR3 DNA is TGTGCCAGCAGCCATGACCCGGGACTAGCGGGGGATCAGGAGCAGTTCTTC.